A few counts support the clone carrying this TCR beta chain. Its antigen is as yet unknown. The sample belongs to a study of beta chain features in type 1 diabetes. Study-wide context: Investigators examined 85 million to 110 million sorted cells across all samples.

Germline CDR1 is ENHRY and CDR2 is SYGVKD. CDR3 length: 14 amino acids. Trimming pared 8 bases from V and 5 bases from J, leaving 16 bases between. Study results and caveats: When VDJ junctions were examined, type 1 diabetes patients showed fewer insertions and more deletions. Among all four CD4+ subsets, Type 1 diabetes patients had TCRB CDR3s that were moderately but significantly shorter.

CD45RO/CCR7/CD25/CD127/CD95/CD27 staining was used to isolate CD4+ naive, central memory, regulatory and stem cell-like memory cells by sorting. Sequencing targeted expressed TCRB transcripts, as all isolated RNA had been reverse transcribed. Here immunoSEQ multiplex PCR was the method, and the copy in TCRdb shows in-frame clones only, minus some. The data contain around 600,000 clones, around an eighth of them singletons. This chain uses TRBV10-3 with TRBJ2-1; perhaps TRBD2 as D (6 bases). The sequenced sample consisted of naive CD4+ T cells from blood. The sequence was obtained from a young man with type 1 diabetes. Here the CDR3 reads CAIADGLLNNEQFF. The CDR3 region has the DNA TGTGCCATCGCAGATGGACTATTGAACAATGAGCAGTTCTTC.